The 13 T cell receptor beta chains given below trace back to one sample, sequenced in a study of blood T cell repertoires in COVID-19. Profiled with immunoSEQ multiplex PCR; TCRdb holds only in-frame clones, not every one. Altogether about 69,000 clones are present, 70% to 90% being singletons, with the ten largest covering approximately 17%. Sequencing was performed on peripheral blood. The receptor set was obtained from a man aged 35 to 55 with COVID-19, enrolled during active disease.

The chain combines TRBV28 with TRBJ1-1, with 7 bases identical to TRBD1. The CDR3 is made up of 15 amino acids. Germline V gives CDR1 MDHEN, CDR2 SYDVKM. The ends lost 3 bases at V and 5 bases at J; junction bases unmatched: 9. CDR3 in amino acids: CASSLLTGRRTEAFF. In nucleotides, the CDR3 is TGTGCCAGCAGTTTGTTGACAGGGAGACGGACTGAAGCTTTCTTT.

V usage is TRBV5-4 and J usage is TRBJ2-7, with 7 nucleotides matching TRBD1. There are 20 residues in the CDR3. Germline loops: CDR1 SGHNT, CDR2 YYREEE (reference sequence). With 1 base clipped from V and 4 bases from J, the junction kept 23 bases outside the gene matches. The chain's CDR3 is CASSLCSGTEYSSKLYEQYF. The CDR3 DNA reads TGTGCCAGCAGCTTGTGTTCAGGGACAGAATACTCAAGTAAGTTGTACGAGCAGTACTTC. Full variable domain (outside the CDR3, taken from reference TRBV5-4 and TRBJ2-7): ETGVTQSPTHLIKTRGQQVTLRCSSQSGHNTVSWYQQALGQGPQFIFQYYREEENGRGNFPPRFSGLQFPNYSSELNVNALELDDSALYLCASSLCSGTEYSSKLYEQYFGPGTRLTVT.

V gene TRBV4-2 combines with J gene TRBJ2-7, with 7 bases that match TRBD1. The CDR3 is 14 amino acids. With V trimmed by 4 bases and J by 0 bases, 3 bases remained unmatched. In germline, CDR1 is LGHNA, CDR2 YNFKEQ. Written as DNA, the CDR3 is TGTGCCAGCAGCCGACAGGGCGACTCCTACGAGCAGTACTTC. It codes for CASSRQGDSYEQYF.

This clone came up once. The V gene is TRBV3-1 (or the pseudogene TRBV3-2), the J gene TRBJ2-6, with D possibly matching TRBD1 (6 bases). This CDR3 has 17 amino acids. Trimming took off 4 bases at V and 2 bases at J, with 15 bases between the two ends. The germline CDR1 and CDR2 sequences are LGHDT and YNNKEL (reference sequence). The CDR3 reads CASSRLLQGTGANVLTF. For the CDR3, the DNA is TGTGCCAGCAGCCGACTATTACAGGGTACTGGGGCCAACGTCCTGACTTTC.

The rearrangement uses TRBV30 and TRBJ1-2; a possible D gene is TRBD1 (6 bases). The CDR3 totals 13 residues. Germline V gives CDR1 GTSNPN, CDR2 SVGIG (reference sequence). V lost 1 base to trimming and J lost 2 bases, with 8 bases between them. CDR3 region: CAWSAGHNYGYTF. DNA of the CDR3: TGTGCCTGGAGTGCGGGACACAACTATGGCTACACCTTC.

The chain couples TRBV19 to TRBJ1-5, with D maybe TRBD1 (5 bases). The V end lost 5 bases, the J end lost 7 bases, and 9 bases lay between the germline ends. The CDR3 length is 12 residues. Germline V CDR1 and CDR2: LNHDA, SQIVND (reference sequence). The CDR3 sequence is CASSGGGQPQHF. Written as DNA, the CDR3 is TGTGCCAGTAGTGGGGGGGGACAGCCCCAGCATTTT. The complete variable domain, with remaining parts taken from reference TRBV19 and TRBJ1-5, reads DGGITQSPKYLFRKEGQNVTLSCEQNLNHDAMYWYRQDPGQGLRLIYYSQIVNDFQKGDIAEGYSVSREKKESFPLTVTSAQKNPTAFYLCASSGGGQPQHFGDGTRLSIL.

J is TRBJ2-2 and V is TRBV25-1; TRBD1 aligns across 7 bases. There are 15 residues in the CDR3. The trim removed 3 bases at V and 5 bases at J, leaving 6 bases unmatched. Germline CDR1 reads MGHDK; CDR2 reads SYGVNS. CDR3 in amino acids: CASSDQGVGTGELFF. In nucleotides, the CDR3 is TGTGCCAGCAGTGATCAGGGGGTCGGAACCGGGGAGCTGTTTTTT.

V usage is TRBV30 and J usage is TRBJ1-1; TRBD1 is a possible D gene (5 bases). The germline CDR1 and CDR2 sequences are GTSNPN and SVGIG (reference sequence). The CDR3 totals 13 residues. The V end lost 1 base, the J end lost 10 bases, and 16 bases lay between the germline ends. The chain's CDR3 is CAWSAQTPGGAFF. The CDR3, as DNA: TGTGCCTGGAGTGCCCAAACTCCGGGGGGAGCTTTCTTT. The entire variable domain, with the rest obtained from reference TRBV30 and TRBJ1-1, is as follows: SQTIHQWPATLVQPVGSPLSLECTVEGTSNPNLYWYRQAAGRGLQLLFYSVGIGQISSEVPQNLSASRPQDRQFILSSKKLLLSDSGFYLCAWSAQTPGGAFFGQGTRLTVV.

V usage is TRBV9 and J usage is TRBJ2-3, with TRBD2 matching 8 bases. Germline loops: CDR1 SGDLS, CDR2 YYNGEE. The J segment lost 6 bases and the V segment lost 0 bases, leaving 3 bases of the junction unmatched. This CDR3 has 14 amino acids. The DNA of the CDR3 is TGTGCCAGCAGCGTAGCGGGGGGGCAGGATACGCAGTATTTT. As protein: CASSVAGGQDTQYF. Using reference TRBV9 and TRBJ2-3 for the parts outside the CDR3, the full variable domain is DSGVTQTPKHLITATGQRVTLRCSPRSGDLSVYWYQQSLDQGLQFLIQYYNGEERAKGNILERFSAQQFPDLHSELNLSSLELGDSALYFCASSVAGGQDTQYFGPGTRLTVL.

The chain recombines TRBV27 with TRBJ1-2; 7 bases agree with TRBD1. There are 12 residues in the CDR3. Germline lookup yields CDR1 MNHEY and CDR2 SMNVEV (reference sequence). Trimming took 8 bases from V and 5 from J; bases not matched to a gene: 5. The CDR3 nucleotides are TGTGCCAGCTGGGACAGACCGTATGGCTACACCTTC. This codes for CASWDRPYGYTF.

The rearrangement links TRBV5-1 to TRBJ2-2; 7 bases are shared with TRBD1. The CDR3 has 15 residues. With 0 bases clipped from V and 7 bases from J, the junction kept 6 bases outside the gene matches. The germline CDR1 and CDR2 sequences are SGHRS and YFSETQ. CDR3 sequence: CASSLGRGLSGELFF. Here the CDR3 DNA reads TGCGCCAGCAGCTTGGGTAGGGGGCTGAGCGGGGAGCTGTTTTTT.

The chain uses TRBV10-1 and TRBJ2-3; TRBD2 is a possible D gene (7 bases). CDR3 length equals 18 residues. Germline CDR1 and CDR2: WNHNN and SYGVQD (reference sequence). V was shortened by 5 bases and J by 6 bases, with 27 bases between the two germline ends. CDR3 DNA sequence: TGCGCCAGCAGTCAACCTCGAGAAGGGGGGGGCGTCGCGGATACGCAGTATTTT. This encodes CASSQPREGGGVADTQYF.

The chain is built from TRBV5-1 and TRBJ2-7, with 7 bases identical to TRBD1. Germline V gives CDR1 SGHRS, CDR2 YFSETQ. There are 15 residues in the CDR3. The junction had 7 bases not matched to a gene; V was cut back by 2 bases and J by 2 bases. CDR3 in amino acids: CASSFPGQSPYEQYF. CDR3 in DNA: TGCGCCAGCAGCTTCCCGGGACAGTCCCCCTACGAGCAGTACTTC.